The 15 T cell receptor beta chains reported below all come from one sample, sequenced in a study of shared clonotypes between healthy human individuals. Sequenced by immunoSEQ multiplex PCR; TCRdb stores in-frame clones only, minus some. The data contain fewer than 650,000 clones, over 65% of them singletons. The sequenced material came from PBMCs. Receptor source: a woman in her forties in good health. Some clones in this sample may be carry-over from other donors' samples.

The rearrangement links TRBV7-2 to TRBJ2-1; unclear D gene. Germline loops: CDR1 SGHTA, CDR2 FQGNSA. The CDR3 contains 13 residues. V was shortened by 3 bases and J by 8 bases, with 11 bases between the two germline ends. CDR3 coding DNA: TGTGCCAGCAGCTTGGATAGGTTCTATGAGCAGTTCTTC. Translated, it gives CASSLDRFYEQFF.

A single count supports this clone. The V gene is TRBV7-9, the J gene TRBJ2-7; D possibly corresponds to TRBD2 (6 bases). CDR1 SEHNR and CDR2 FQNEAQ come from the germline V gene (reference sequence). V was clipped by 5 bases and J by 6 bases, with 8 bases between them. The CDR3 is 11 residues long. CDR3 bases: TGTGCCAGCAGCCGGGAGATCGAGCAGTACTTC. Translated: CASSREIEQYF.

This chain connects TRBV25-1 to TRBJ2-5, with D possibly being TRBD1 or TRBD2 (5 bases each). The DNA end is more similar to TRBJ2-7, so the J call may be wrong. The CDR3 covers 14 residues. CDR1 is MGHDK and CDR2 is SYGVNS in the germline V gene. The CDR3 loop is CASSEFGGSYEQYF. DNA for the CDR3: TGTGCCAGCAGTGAATTTGGGGGCTCCTACGAGCAGTACTTC.

CDR3 residues: CASSLAKQSTNEKLFF. The DNA for the CDR3 is TGTGCCAGCAGCTTGGCCAAACAATCAACTAATGAAAAACTGTTTTTT. This chain links TRBV5-8 with TRBJ1-4; no clear D gene. V dropped 0 bases and J dropped 0 bases, with 9 bases sitting between them. Germline CDR1 SGHTS, CDR2 YDEGEE. The CDR3 is 16 amino acids.

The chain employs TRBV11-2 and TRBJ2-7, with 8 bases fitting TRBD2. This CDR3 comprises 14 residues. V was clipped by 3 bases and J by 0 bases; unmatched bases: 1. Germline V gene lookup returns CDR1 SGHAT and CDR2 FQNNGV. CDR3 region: CASSFSGNSYEQYF. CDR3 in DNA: TGTGCCAGCAGCTTTAGCGGGAACTCCTACGAGCAGTACTTC.

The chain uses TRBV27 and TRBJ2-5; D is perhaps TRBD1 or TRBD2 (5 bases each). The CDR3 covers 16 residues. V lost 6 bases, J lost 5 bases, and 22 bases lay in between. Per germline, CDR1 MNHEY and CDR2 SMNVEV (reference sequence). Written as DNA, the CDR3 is TGTGCCAGCAGACCATCCGGGACCCTGGGCAGCGAGACCCAGTACTTC. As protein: CASRPSGTLGSETQYF.

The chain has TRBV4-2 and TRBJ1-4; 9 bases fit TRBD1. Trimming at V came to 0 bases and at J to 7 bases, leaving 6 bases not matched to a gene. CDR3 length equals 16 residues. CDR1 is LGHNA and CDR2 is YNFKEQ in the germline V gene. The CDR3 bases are TGTGCCAGCAGCCAAGATTCCGGGACAGGGAGTGAAAAACTGTTTTTT. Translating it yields CASSQDSGTGSEKLFF.

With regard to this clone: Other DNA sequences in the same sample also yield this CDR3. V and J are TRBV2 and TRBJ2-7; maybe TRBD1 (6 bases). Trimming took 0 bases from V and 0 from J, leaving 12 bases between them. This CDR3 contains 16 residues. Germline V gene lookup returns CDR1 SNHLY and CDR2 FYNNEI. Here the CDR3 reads CASSEALIGGSYEQYF. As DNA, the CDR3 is TGTGCCAGCAGTGAAGCGCTTATAGGGGGCTCCTACGAGCAGTACTTC. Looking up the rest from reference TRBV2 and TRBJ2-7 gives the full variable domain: EPEVTQTPSHQVTQMGQEVILRCVPISNHLYFYWYRQILGQKVEFLVSFYNNEISEKSEIFDDQFSVERPDGSNFTLKIRSTKLEDSAMYFCASSEALIGGSYEQYFGPGTRLTVT.

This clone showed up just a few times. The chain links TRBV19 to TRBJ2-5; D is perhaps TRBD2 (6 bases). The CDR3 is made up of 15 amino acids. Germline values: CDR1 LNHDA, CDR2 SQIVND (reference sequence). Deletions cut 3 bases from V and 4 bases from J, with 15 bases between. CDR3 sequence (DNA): TGTGCCAGTAGTATTTTGCGGGACGGGGGAGAGACCCAGTACTTC. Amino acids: CASSILRDGGETQYF.

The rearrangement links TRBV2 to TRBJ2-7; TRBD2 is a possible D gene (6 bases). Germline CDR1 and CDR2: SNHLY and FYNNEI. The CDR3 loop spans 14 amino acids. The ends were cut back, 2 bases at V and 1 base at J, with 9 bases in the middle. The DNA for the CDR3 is TGTGCCAGCAGTGAACAGGAGGGGTCCTACGAGCAGTACTTC. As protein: CASSEQEGSYEQYF.

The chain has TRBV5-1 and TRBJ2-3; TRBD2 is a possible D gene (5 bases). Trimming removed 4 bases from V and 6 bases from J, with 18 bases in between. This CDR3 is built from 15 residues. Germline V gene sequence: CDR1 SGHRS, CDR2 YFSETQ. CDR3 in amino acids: CASSPRDYPSDTQYF. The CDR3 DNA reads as TGCGCCAGCAGCCCCCGAGACTACCCGTCGGATACGCAGTATTTT.

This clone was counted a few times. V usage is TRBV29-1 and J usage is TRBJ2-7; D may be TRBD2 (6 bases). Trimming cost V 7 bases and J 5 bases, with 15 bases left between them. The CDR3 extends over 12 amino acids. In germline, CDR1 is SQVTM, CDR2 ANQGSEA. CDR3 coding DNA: TGCAGCGCCTTGGGGGGTATCGACGAGCAGTACTTC. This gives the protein CSALGGIDEQYF.

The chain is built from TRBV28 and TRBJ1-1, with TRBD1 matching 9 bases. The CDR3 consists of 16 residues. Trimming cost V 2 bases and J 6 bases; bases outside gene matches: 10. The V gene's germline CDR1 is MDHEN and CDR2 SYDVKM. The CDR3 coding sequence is TGTGCCAGCAGTTTACCTCCCACAGGGGGCAAGGCTGAAGCTTTCTTT. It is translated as CASSLPPTGGKAEAFF.

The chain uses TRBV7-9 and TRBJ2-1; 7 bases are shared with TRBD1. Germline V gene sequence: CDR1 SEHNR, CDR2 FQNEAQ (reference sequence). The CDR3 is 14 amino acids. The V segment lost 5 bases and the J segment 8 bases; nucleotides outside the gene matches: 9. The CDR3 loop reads CASSESGTVDEQFF. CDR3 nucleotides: TGTGCCAGCAGCGAATCCGGGACAGTCGATGAGCAGTTCTTC.

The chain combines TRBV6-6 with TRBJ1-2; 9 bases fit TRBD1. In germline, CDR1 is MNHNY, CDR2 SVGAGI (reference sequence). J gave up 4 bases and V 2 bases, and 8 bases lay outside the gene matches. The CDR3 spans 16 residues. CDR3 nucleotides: TGTGCCAGCAGTTACGGAACAGGGGGCGAGCGCTATGGCTACACCTTC. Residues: CASSYGTGGERYGYTF.